What follows are 27 T cell receptor beta chains derived from one specimen sequenced in a study of glioma-infiltrating T cells after dendritic cell vaccination. Sequencing used immunoSEQ multiplex PCR; TCRdb keeps in-frame clones, though not all of them. The data show tens of thousands of clones, with around nine tenths seen just once and about 9.9% held by the top ten. Time point given: after dendritic cell vaccination, including at tumor progression/relapse. The sample was blood, taken after dendritic cell vaccination. The receptor set was obtained from a human donor with glioblastoma.

The chain couples TRBV18 to TRBJ1-6; perhaps TRBD1 as D (5 bases). Per germline, CDR1 KGHSH and CDR2 LQKENI. CDR3 length: 15 residues. V was pared by 2 bases and J by 7 bases, with 12 bases between. In DNA, the CDR3 is TGTGCCAGCTCACCAATAGGGGAATACAATTCACCCCTCCACTTT. Translated: CASSPIGEYNSPLHF.

The CDR3 region has the DNA TGCGCCAGCAGCTCGGCGGGGACAGGGACCTACGAGCAGTACTTC. As protein: CASSSAGTGTYEQYF. This chain uses TRBV5-1 with TRBJ2-7; 9 bases align to TRBD1. Trimming at V came to 3 bases and at J to 2 bases, leaving 6 bases not matched to a gene. The CDR3 has 15 residues. Germline-derived CDR1 and CDR2 are SGHRS and YFSETQ.

This rearrangement joins TRBV7-9 to TRBJ1-4; D not certain. This CDR3 is 15 amino acids long. Germline-derived CDR1 and CDR2 are SEHNR and FQNEAQ (reference sequence). Trimming took off 1 base at V and 8 bases at J, with 14 bases between the two ends. The DNA for the CDR3 is TGTGCCAGCAGCTTAGGGGCTGGTATACGGGAAAAACTGTTTTTT. The encoded protein is CASSLGAGIREKLFF.

This sequence joins TRBV5-4 and TRBJ1-1; D unclear. The germline gives CDR1 SGHNT, CDR2 YYREEE (reference sequence). Trimming left V 4 bases short and J 1 base short, with 14 bases between. CDR3 length: 15 amino acids. CDR3 in amino acids: CASSQGRTRNTEAFF. The CDR3 DNA is TGTGCCAGCAGCCAAGGGAGAACCAGGAACACTGAAGCTTTCTTT.

The J gene is TRBJ2-7, the V gene TRBV10-1; perhaps TRBD2 as D (7 bases). Trimming stripped 3 bases from V and 7 bases from J, with 19 bases between. The CDR3 sequence is 15 residues long. CDR1 is WNHNN, CDR2 SYGVQD, per germline (reference sequence). DNA for the CDR3: TGCGCCAGCAGTGACCGGGACCTGAGGGGGGGAGAGCAGTACTTC. It yields the protein CASSDRDLRGGEQYF.

This chain uses TRBV19 with TRBJ2-2, with no clear D. The CDR3 is made up of 15 amino acids. CDR1 and CDR2 from the germline V gene are LNHDA and SQIVND (reference sequence). Trimming cost V 6 bases and J 2 bases, with 13 bases left between them. CDR3 in DNA: TGTGCCAGTAGCCTAGGCGGCATTAACACCGGGGAGCTGTTTTTT. This gives the protein CASSLGGINTGELFF.

The rearrangement uses TRBV11-1 and TRBJ1-1; 7 positions agree with TRBD1. Germline CDR1 is SGHAT and CDR2 is FQDESV (reference sequence). V lost 5 bases to trimming and J lost 6 bases; unmatched junction nucleotides: 9. The CDR3 is 14 residues long. CDR3 sequence: CASSVNRGGSEAFF. Here the CDR3 DNA reads TGTGCCAGCAGCGTTAACAGGGGCGGGTCTGAAGCTTTCTTT.

This chain connects TRBV28 to TRBJ2-1, with 8 nucleotides matching TRBD2. Looked up from germline, CDR1 is MDHEN and CDR2 is SYDVKM. This CDR3 contains 18 residues. V shed 6 bases and J 10 bases; nucleotides not matched to a gene: 23. CDR3 region: CASSPGTWLAGVEDEQFF. CDR3 DNA sequence: TGTGCCAGCAGCCCCGGGACATGGCTAGCGGGTGTAGAGGACGAGCAGTTCTTC.

This clone was observed a few times. V usage is TRBV4-3 and J usage is TRBJ1-6; possibly TRBD1 for D (5 bases). Germline assignment: CDR1 LGHNA and CDR2 YSLEER. This CDR3 has 16 amino acids. V gave up 2 bases and J gave up 7 bases, with 15 bases separating them. CDR3 in amino acids: CASSQSLAGLNSPLHF. The DNA for the CDR3 is TGCGCCAGCAGCCAATCGTTGGCAGGGCTGAATTCACCCCTCCACTTT.

The chain joins TRBV4-3 to TRBJ2-5; no clear D. Germline CDR1 is LGHNA and CDR2 is YSLEER. CDR3 length: 12 amino acids. V was trimmed by 6 bases and J by 1 base, leaving 6 bases between them. CDR3 protein: CASRGSQETQYF. In nucleotides, the CDR3 is TGCGCCAGCAGGGGCAGCCAAGAGACCCAGTACTTC.

V and J are TRBV19 and TRBJ1-4; the D gene is possibly TRBD1 (5 bases). The CDR3 is 12 residues long. From germline, CDR1 is LNHDA and CDR2 SQIVND (reference sequence). Trimming stripped 10 bases from V and 4 bases from J, with 10 bases between. CDR3 residues: CATGLFNEKLFF. Here the CDR3 DNA reads TGTGCCACGGGACTCTTTAATGAAAAACTGTTTTTT. Drawing the rest from reference TRBV19 and TRBJ1-4, the complete variable domain is DGGITQSPKYLFRKEGQNVTLSCEQNLNHDAMYWYRQDPGQGLRLIYYSQIVNDFQKGDIAEGYSVSREKKESFPLTVTSAQKNPTAFYLCATGLFNEKLFFGSGTQLSVL.

This clone appeared a single time. CDR3 protein: CASSGIVGAEVGELFF. Here the CDR3 DNA reads TGCGCCAGCAGCGGAATTGTAGGGGCCGAGGTCGGGGAGCTGTTTTTT. The chain recombines TRBV5-1 with TRBJ2-2, with D perhaps matching TRBD1 (5 bases). V lost 4 bases and J lost 7, with 20 bases in between. Germline V gene data show CDR1 as SGHRS and CDR2 as YFSETQ. The CDR3 has 16 residues.

This chain uses TRBV30 with TRBJ1-3; D remains unclear. CDR3 length equals 15 residues. Trimming left V 0 bases short and J 4 bases short, with 13 bases between. CDR1 and CDR2 (germline): GTSNPN, SVGIG (reference sequence). CDR3 sequence: CAWSVSVGRGNTIYF. DNA of the CDR3: TGTGCCTGGAGTGTATCGGTAGGGAGAGGAAACACCATATATTTT.

The chain recombines TRBV9 with TRBJ2-1, with 9 bases aligning to TRBD2. The V gene's germline CDR1 is SGDLS and CDR2 YYNGEE. This CDR3 region has 15 residues. V trimming: 4 bases; J trimming: 5 bases; junction bases outside the gene matches: 7. CDR3 nucleotide sequence: TGTGCCAGCAGCCGAGGGACTAGCCGACACAATGAGCAGTTCTTC. This translates into CASSRGTSRHNEQFF.

The chain employs TRBV6-5 and TRBJ1-5, with 11 bases that match TRBD1. The CDR3 extends over 16 amino acids. V shed 4 bases and J 3 bases; nucleotides not matched to a gene: 5. Germline V gene sequence: CDR1 MNHEY, CDR2 SVGAGI. DNA for the CDR3: TGTGCCAGCAGTTTACGGACAGGGGGCCACAATCAGCCCCAGCATTTT. Translating gives CASSLRTGGHNQPQHF.

This clone was detected only a few times. The rearrangement uses TRBV11-3 and TRBJ2-7, with 7 nucleotides matching TRBD1. CDR1 is SGHNT and CDR2 is YENEEA in the germline V gene. Unmatched junction bases numbered 10, after V lost 5 bases and J lost 6 bases. The CDR3 runs to 14 residues. CDR3 DNA sequence: TGTGCCAGCAGCCCTCTGACAGGGAATGGCGAGCAGTACTTC. Translating it yields CASSPLTGNGEQYF. Using reference TRBV11-3 and TRBJ2-7 for the parts outside the CDR3, the full variable domain is EAGVVQSPRYKIIEKKQPVAFWCNPISGHNTLYWYLQNLGQGPELLIRYENEEAVDDSQLPKDRFSAERLKGVDSTLKIQPAELGDSAVYLCASSPLTGNGEQYFGPGTRLTVT.

The chain has TRBV2 and TRBJ1-5; D possibly corresponds to TRBD1 (6 bases). V lost 4 bases and J 3 bases, leaving 10 bases between the germline ends. CDR1 is SNHLY, CDR2 FYNNEI, per germline. This CDR3 is built from 14 residues. CDR3 amino acids: CASSGGLPNQPQHF. CDR3 coding DNA: TGTGCCAGCAGTGGGGGGCTGCCCAATCAGCCCCAGCATTTT.

This chain uses TRBV30 with TRBJ2-7, with D possibly being TRBD2 (6 bases). Germline CDR1 reads GTSNPN; CDR2 reads SVGIG (reference sequence). Trimming cost V 2 bases and J 2 bases, with 7 bases left between them. The CDR3 is made up of 12 amino acids. The CDR3 loop is CAWSSGPYEQYF. As DNA, the CDR3 is TGTGCCTGGAGTAGCGGGCCCTACGAGCAGTACTTC. Looking up the rest from reference TRBV30 and TRBJ2-7 gives the full variable domain: SQTIHQWPATLVQPVGSPLSLECTVEGTSNPNLYWYRQAAGRGLQLLFYSVGIGQISSEVPQNLSASRPQDRQFILSSKKLLLSDSGFYLCAWSSGPYEQYFGPGTRLTVT.

The chain combines TRBV5-4 with TRBJ2-5; the D gene is possibly TRBD2 (5 bases). This CDR3 contains 15 residues. Germline CDR1 reads SGHNT; CDR2 reads YYREEE (reference sequence). The V end was cut by 3 bases, the J end by 5 bases, with 17 bases between. The CDR3 sequence is CASSSAAETRETQYF. For the CDR3, the DNA is TGTGCCAGCAGCTCGGCTGCAGAAACTAGGGAGACCCAGTACTTC. Combining the CDR3 with reference TRBV5-4 and TRBJ2-5 gives the whole variable domain ETGVTQSPTHLIKTRGQQVTLRCSSQSGHNTVSWYQQALGQGPQFIFQYYREEENGRGNFPPRFSGLQFPNYSSELNVNALELDDSALYLCASSSAAETRETQYFGPGTRLLVL.

This clone was detected a few times. This chain uses TRBV9 with TRBJ2-3; 9 nucleotides line up with TRBD2. Germline loops: CDR1 SGDLS, CDR2 YYNGEE. Losses at the gene ends were 1 base for V and 6 bases for J; bases not matched to a gene: 6. The CDR3 is 15 residues long. This CDR3 reads CASSVLAGRSDTQYF. CDR3 DNA: TGTGCCAGCAGCGTACTAGCGGGGCGGTCCGATACGCAGTATTTT. Together with reference TRBV9 and TRBJ2-3, the CDR3 gives the full variable domain: DSGVTQTPKHLITATGQRVTLRCSPRSGDLSVYWYQQSLDQGLQFLIQYYNGEERAKGNILERFSAQQFPDLHSELNLSSLELGDSALYFCASSVLAGRSDTQYFGPGTRLTVL.

The rearrangement joins TRBV7-2 to TRBJ2-2; 10 bases are a match to TRBD2. Germline V gene data show CDR1 as SGHTA and CDR2 as FQGNSA. The CDR3 extends over 18 amino acids. V dropped 1 base and J dropped 2; count of bases not matched to a gene: 7. CDR3 residues: CASSLVPSGGLNTGELFF. The CDR3 DNA reads as TGTGCCAGCAGCTTAGTCCCTAGCGGGGGACTTAACACCGGGGAGCTGTTTTTT.

The chain uses TRBV28 and TRBJ1-5; tentative D call: TRBD1 (5 bases). Deletions cut 4 bases from V and 3 bases from J, with 16 bases between. The CDR3 loop spans 16 amino acids. The germline CDR1 and CDR2 sequences are MDHEN and SYDVKM. The CDR3 loop reads CASSSQAFAPNQPQHF. For the CDR3, the DNA is TGTGCCAGCAGTTCACAGGCTTTTGCCCCCAATCAGCCCCAGCATTTT. The whole variable domain, filled in from reference TRBV28 and TRBJ1-5, reads DVKVTQSSRYLVKRTGEKVFLECVQDMDHENMFWYRQDPGLGLRLIYFSYDVKMKEKGDIPEGYSVSREKKERFSLILESASTNQTSMYLCASSSQAFAPNQPQHFGDGTRLSIL.

The V gene is TRBV5-1, the J gene TRBJ2-1; the match to TRBD2 covers 13 bases. This CDR3 spans 15 amino acids. The germline gives CDR1 SGHRS, CDR2 YFSETQ. After removal of 4 bases from V and 9 bases from J, the junction contained 7 bases not matched to a gene. CDR3 DNA: TGCGCCAGCAGCCCGGGACTAGCGGGAAAAGGTGAGCAGTTCTTC. Translation: CASSPGLAGKGEQFF.

This chain connects TRBV7-9 to TRBJ2-5; D uncertain. V was shortened by 5 bases and J by 3 bases, with 16 bases between the two germline ends. This CDR3 spans 15 amino acids. Germline assignment: CDR1 SEHNR and CDR2 FQNEAQ (reference sequence). In DNA, the CDR3 is TGTGCCAGCAGCCCTAGAAGACGGTGGGAAGAGACCCAGTACTTC. This sequence encodes CASSPRRRWEETQYF.

The chain uses TRBV7-2 and TRBJ1-2, with D perhaps TRBD1 (6 bases). CDR1 is SGHTA and CDR2 is FQGNSA in the germline V gene. This CDR3 is built from 17 residues. V was pared by 2 bases and J by 8 bases, with 24 bases between. In DNA, the CDR3 is TGTGCCAGCAGCTTAAATGGCGAAATAGGACAGCGGAGGGGCTACACCTTC. It codes for CASSLNGEIGQRRGYTF.

The chain employs TRBV5-6 and TRBJ2-7; 10 bases fit TRBD2. Per germline, CDR1 SGHDT and CDR2 YYEEEE. V shed 2 bases and J 4 bases; nucleotides not matched to a gene: 3. The length of the CDR3 is 14 residues. DNA of the CDR3: TGTGCCAGCAGCTTTCCTAGCGGGAGATACGAGCAGTACTTC. Encoded protein: CASSFPSGRYEQYF. The full variable domain, completed using reference TRBV5-6 and TRBJ2-7, is DAGVTQSPTHLIKTRGQQVTLRCSPKSGHDTVSWYQQALGQGPQFIFQYYEEEERQRGNFPDRFSGHQFPNYSSELNVNALLLGDSALYLCASSFPSGRYEQYFGPGTRLTVT.

This chain joins TRBV5-6 and TRBJ2-5; D gene ambiguous. Near its end, the DNA agrees better with TRBJ2-7, so the J call may be wrong. The CDR3 loop spans 14 amino acids. CDR1 is SGHDT, CDR2 YYEEEE, per germline. The CDR3 nucleotides read TGTGCCAGCAGCTTGCGACATCTAGCCTACGAGCAGTACTTC. Protein sequence: CASSLRHLAYEQYF.